This record covers a single TCR beta chain. The clone's antigen remains unknown. There are no base qualities to consult, and no much larger clone falls within one base. The data derive from a study of T cells after yellow fever vaccination (dated by TCRdb to the late 2010s). With respect to the entire study: The SMART-Seq v4 Ultra Low Input RNA kit was used to prepare libraries from fractions with low cell numbers. To follow T-cell clones before and after primary and booster YFV17D yellow fever vaccination, bulk TCR alpha and beta repertoires were sequenced over time. Two healthy male donors, one aged 18 to 30 and one aged 30 to 40 years, made up the cohort. Blood samples were taken at several timepoints before and after primary and secondary immunization, and bulk PBMC replicates and cell subsets were isolated.

TCR cDNA was synthesized by 5'RACE template switching, which introduced a universal primer site and unique molecular identifiers. Priming for cDNA synthesis came from both the TCR alpha and TCR beta constant segments. Library amplification involved two PCR steps, and the second step added sample barcodes and sequencing adapters. Sequencing of libraries was done on Illumina HiSeq 2500 (2x100 bp) or NovaSeq (2x150 bp). As for how the authors treated the data: Demultiplexing of reads and collapsing into UMI consensus sequences were performed with MIGEC, and V(D)J alignment was carried out with MiXCR. Clonotypes responding to the vaccine were identified with edgeR on replicate PBMC samples, with the criteria of FDR below 0.01 and a log2 fold change above 5 up to day 15. Each bulk clonotype received a CD4 or CD8 identity based on whether the sequenced CD4 or CD8 repertoire contained that clonotype at higher abundance. TCRdb passed the public sequencing reads through fastp at Q25 and MiXCR, retaining productive beta sequences. Entries are consolidated by CDR3 protein sequence, retaining the most common genes and DNA. TCRdb's processing, not the authors' own work, is the source of the V and J calls. The sample table lists roughly 250,000 distinct CDR3 sequences, under 15% of them with a count of one. The ten most abundant clones make up roughly 0.5% of the sample.

Results and caveats for the whole study, not just this receptor: Computational filtering was required because FACS-sorted repertoires could contain abundant contaminating clonotypes from the bulk population. The study included only two donors, which limits how far the findings can be generalized. The secondary T-cell response was weaker than the primary response but faster, peaking on day 5 instead of day 15. After the booster, most of the clones that had expanded following primary vaccination were detected again (96% of CD4 and around 87% of CD8), which suggests that memory was broadly maintained. A small fraction of clonotypes appeared in both the CD4 and CD8 compartments, likely as a result of convergent recombination.

The CDR3 measures 15 amino acids from cysteine to phenylalanine. The CDR3 DNA has 45 bases and is translated from base 1. V was cut back by 6 bases and J by 4 bases, leaving a gap of 13 bases between them. In the paper's terms, the treatment or condition label means: live attenuated yellow fever vaccine strain. PBMCs were isolated from peripheral blood using a standard Ficoll-Paque protocol. Dynabeads CD4 and CD8 positive selection kits were used to isolate the CD4 and CD8 T-cell fractions. TriZol was used to extract RNA from bulk PBMCs, CD4 and CD8 fractions, and dextramer-positive and dextramer-negative fractions.

The chain couples TRBV12-3 or TRBV12-4 to TRBJ2-6; the D gene is perhaps TRBD1, on 5 matching bases. Sequencing used CD4+ T cells sorted from PBMCs, obtained 45 days after the yellow fever booster vaccination. The TCR sequence derives from a man aged 30 to 39 who received the YFV17D yellow fever vaccine. CDR3 sequence: CASSLGRAGANVLTF. The bases are TGTGCCAGCAGCCTCGGCAGGGCCGGGGCCAACGTCCTGACTTTC.